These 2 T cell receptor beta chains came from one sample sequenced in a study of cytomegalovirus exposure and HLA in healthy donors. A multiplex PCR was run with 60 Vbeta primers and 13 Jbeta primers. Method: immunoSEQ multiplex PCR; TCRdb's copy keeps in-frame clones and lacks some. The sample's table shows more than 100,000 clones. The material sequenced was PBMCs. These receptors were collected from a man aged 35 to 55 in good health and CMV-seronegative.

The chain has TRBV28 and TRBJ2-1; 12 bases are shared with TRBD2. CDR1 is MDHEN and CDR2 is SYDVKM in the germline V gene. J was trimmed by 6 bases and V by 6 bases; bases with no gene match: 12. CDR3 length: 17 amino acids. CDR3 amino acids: CASRPHPGTSGPNEQFF. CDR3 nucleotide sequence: TGTGCCAGCAGACCACACCCCGGGACTAGCGGGCCCAATGAGCAGTTCTTC.

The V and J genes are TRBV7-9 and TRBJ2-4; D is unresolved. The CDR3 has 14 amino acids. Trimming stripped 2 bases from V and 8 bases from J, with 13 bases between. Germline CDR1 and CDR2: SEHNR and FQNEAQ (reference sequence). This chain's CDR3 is CASSLSPGLDIQYF. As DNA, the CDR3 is TGTGCCAGCAGCTTATCCCCTGGGCTTGACATTCAGTACTTC.